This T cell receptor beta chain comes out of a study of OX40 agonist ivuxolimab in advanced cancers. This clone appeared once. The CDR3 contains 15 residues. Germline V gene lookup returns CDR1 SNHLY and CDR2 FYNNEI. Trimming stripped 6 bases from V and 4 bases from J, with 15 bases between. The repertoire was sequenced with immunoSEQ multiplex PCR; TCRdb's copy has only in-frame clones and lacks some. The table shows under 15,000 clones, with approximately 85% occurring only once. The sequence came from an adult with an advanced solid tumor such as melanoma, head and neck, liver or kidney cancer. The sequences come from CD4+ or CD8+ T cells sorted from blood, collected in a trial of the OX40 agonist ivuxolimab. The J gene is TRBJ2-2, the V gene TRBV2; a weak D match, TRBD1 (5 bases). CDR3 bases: TGTGCCAGCAGAGGACAAGTAGACCCCACCGGGGAGCTGTTTTTT. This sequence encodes CASRGQVDPTGELFF.